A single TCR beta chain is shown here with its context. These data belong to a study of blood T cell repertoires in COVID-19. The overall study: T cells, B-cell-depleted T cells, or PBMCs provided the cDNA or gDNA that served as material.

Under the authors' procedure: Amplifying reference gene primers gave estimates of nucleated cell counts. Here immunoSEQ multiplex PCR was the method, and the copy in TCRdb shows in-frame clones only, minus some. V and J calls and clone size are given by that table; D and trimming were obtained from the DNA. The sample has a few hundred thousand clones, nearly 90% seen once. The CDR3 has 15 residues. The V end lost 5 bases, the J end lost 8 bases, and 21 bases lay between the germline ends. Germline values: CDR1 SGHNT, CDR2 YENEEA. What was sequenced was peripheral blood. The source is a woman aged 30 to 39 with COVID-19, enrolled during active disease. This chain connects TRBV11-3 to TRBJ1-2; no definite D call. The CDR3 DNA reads TGTGCCAGCAGCACCATCCCCGCTGGGCGGGGAGGCTACACCTTC. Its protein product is CASSTIPAGRGGYTF.